This entry is about one TCR beta chain. Its antigen is not identified. This CDR3 is 13 amino acids long. V shed 6 bases and J 7 bases; nucleotides not matched to a gene: 8. The germline gives CDR1 LGHNT, CDR2 FRNRAP. These data originate in a study of cytotoxic CD8 clonotypes in ibrutinib-treated CLL. General observations from the study: Baseline clonality was higher than in age-matched healthy donors and moved in step with circulating CD8+ T-cell counts. Public clonotypes showed up rarely, and on treatment they shrank or held steady.

TCRdb's table, derived via immunoSEQ multiplex PCR, lists solely in-frame clones and lacks some. The top ten clones hold over 10% of a sample with some 200,000 clones, around 72% of them seen once. This rearrangement joins TRBV12-5 to TRBJ2-7, with 8 nucleotides matching TRBD1. The source is a human donor with chronic lymphocytic leukemia. Sequencing was performed on PBMCs, taken after 24 months of ibrutinib treatment. The chain's CDR3 is CASGQGARGEQYF. For the CDR3, the DNA is TGTGCTAGTGGCCAGGGGGCGCGAGGTGAGCAGTACTTC.